The 32 T cell receptor beta chains in this list originate from one sample, sequenced in a study of vaccination effects on CD4 cells after COVID-19. TCRdb keeps only in-frame clones here, not all; method: immunoSEQ multiplex PCR. Of 30,000 to 35,000 clones listed, about 80% are singletons. The antigens for these receptors are not known. Under the ViraFEST assay, PBMC were stimulated with viral peptide pools so that antigen-specific CD4+ T cells expanded. Sequencing was performed afterwards. Culturing for around ten days preceded CD4+ T cell isolation. The study found no prior SARS-CoV-2 infection in the vaccine recipients, who tested negative for nucleocapsid antibodies. The sample consisted of CD4+ T cells from PBMCs cultured with HCoV-OC43 spike peptides, taken before COVID-19 vaccination. Described subset: HCoV-OC43 spike overlapping peptide pool stimulation. These receptors came from a human donor who received a COVID-19 vaccine.

This chain uses TRBV7-9 with TRBJ1-5; D is perhaps TRBD1 (5 bases). The length of the CDR3 is 18 residues. Trimming cost V 2 bases and J 0 bases, with 17 bases left between them. CDR1 and CDR2 (germline): SEHNR, FQNEAQ (reference sequence). CDR3 sequence: CASSLWAGGEDSNQPQHF. In DNA, the CDR3 is TGTGCCAGCAGCTTATGGGCGGGGGGAGAGGATAGCAATCAGCCCCAGCATTTT.

This clone is deemed medium-sized. The CDR3 nucleotides read TGCGCCAGCAGCTCCGGGACAGGTAACACCGGGGAGCTGTTTTTT. Protein product: CASSSGTGNTGELFF. This chain joins TRBV5-1 and TRBJ2-2; 8 bases are a match to TRBD1. The CDR3 has 15 residues. Germline lookup yields CDR1 SGHRS and CDR2 YFSETQ. V lost 3 bases and J lost 2; bases outside the gene matches: 3.

The V gene is TRBV7-8, the J gene TRBJ2-2, with a tentative D call TRBD2 (5 bases). Trimming shortened V by 1 base and J by 4 bases, and 10 bases separated the two germline ends. CDR3 length: 15 amino acids. Germline V gives CDR1 SGHVS, CDR2 FQNEAQ. CDR3 nucleotides: TGTGCCAGCAGCTTAGTGGGGAGTAGCACCGGGGAGCTGTTTTTT. Its protein product is CASSLVGSSTGELFF.

The chain employs TRBV19 and TRBJ1-2; D is uncertain. CDR3 length equals 14 residues. Trimming took off 10 bases at V and 4 bases at J, with 19 bases between the two ends. CDR1 is LNHDA, CDR2 SQIVND, per germline (reference sequence). CDR3 sequence: CATRMETASYGYTF. The CDR3 region has the DNA TGTGCCACCAGAATGGAGACGGCGAGCTATGGCTACACCTTC.

Remarks on this clone: A junction boundary mismatches the germline segment, possibly from a read error. The V and J genes are TRBV2 and TRBJ2-5, with 14 bases identical to TRBD2. The germline V gene encodes CDR1 SNHLY and CDR2 FYNNEI. The CDR3 spans 20 residues. CDR3: CASSRRPPGLAGAYQEAQYF. The CDR3, as DNA: TGTGCCAGCAGCCGGAGGCCTCCGGGACTAGCGGGGGCCTACCAAGAGGCCCAGTACTTC. The full variable domain, with the rest looked up from reference TRBV2 and TRBJ2-5, is EPEVTQTPSHQVTQMGQEVILRCVPISNHLYFYWYRQILGQKVEFLVSFYNNEISEKSEIFDDQFSVERPDGSNFTLKIRSTKLEDSAMYFCASSRRPPGLAGAYQEAQYFGPGTRLLVL.

The rearrangement joins TRBV21-1 to TRBJ1-2. TRBV21-1 is annotated as a pseudogene. The CDR3 is 14 residues long. The CDR3 DNA follows: TGTGCCAGCAGCCGGACGGGCGGGATACGTGGCTACACCTTC. It specifies CASSRTGGIRGYTF.

The rearrangement uses TRBV7-3 and TRBJ1-5; D ambiguous. CDR1 and CDR2 (germline): SGHTA, FQGTGA. CDR3 length equals 15 residues. V lost 1 base, J lost 5 bases, and 12 bases lay in between. The chain's CDR3 is CASSLNPMSDQPQHF. For the CDR3, the DNA is TGTGCCAGCAGCTTAAACCCCATGTCGGATCAGCCCCAGCATTTT.

This clone turned up a few times. The chain combines TRBV3-1 (or the pseudogene TRBV3-2) with TRBJ2-2; 7 positions match TRBD1. The ends lost 5 bases at V and 6 bases at J; junction bases unmatched: 9. CDR1 and CDR2 from the germline V gene are LGHDT and YNNKEL (reference sequence). CDR3 length: 15 residues. The chain's CDR3 is CASSFGDRVPGELFF. DNA for the CDR3: TGTGCCAGCAGCTTCGGAGACAGGGTCCCCGGGGAGCTGTTTTTT.

The chain links TRBV5-1 to TRBJ2-3, with 15 bases fitting TRBD2. The J segment lost 5 bases and the V segment lost 0 bases, leaving 4 bases of the junction unmatched. The V gene's germline CDR1 is SGHRS and CDR2 YFSETQ. This CDR3 region has 17 residues. The CDR3 DNA reads as TGCGCCAGCAGCTTGGGGACTAGCGGGAGGGTCCGAGATACGCAGTATTTT. It codes for CASSLGTSGRVRDTQYF.

This chain uses TRBV20-1 with TRBJ1-6, with D unresolved. Germline V gene data show CDR1 as DFQATT and CDR2 as SNEGSKA (reference sequence). The CDR3 covers 13 residues. V lost 3 bases and J 5 bases, leaving 8 bases between the germline ends. This chain's CDR3 is CSASPYNNSPLHF. In nucleotides, the CDR3 is TGCAGTGCTAGTCCTTATAATAATTCACCCCTCCACTTT.

This clone has just a few counts. The rearrangement links TRBV9 to TRBJ1-5, with TRBD1 matching over 10 bases. The CDR3 has 16 amino acids. Trimming took 0 bases from V and 6 from J; bases not matched to a gene: 6. The germline V gene has CDR1 SGDLS and CDR2 YYNGEE. DNA of the CDR3: TGTGCCAGCAGCGTAGGGACAGGGGGAAGCGGTCAGCCCCAGCATTTT. It yields the protein CASSVGTGGSGQPQHF.

This chain joins TRBV6-2 or TRBV6-3 and TRBJ2-3, with D hard to call. Germline V gene data show CDR1 as MNHEY and CDR2 as SVGEGT. Deletions cut 5 bases from V and 3 bases from J, with 3 bases between. The CDR3 is 11 amino acids. CDR3 in amino acids: CASSQTDTQYF. The DNA for the CDR3 is TGTGCCAGCAGTCAGACAGATACGCAGTATTTT.

This clone was observed once. The chain links TRBV7-8 to TRBJ2-6; 9 bases match TRBD1. Trimming cost V 3 bases and J 0 bases; bases outside gene matches: 3. Looked up from germline, CDR1 is SGHVS and CDR2 is FQNEAQ. CDR3 length: 17 amino acids. The CDR3 nucleotides read TGTGCCAGCAGCTTGGACAGGGGTAGCTCTGGGGCCAACGTCCTGACTTTC. Amino acids: CASSLDRGSSGANVLTF. The full variable domain, completed using reference TRBV7-8 and TRBJ2-6, is GAGVSQSPRYKVAKRGQDVALRCDPISGHVSLFWYQQALGQGPEFLTYFQNEAQLDKSGLPSDRFFAERPEGSVSTLKIQRTQQEDSAVYLCASSLDRGSSGANVLTFGAGSRLTVL.

The chain recombines TRBV2 with TRBJ1-4; D possibly corresponds to TRBD1 (5 bases). Germline values: CDR1 SNHLY, CDR2 FYNNEI. Trimming removed 2 bases from V and 4 bases from J, with 11 bases in between. The CDR3 is made up of 15 amino acids. The CDR3 coding sequence is TGTGCCAGCAGTGAATGGGGGGGGAATAATGAAAAACTGTTTTTT. This sequence encodes CASSEWGGNNEKLFF. The full variable domain, rest sourced from reference TRBV2 and TRBJ1-4, is EPEVTQTPSHQVTQMGQEVILRCVPISNHLYFYWYRQILGQKVEFLVSFYNNEISEKSEIFDDQFSVERPDGSNFTLKIRSTKLEDSAMYFCASSEWGGNNEKLFFGSGTQLSVL.

The CDR3 here is CASSFRVTEAFF. The CDR3 bases are TGTGCCAGCAGCTTTAGGGTCACTGAAGCTTTCTTT. The chain uses TRBV7-2 and TRBJ1-1; no firm D call. The ends were cut back, 3 bases at V and 4 bases at J, with 6 bases in the middle. In germline, CDR1 is SGHTA, CDR2 FQGNSA. The CDR3 is made up of 12 amino acids.

V gene TRBV2 combines with J gene TRBJ1-1, with 8 bases lining up with TRBD1. V lost 5 bases to trimming and J lost 4 bases; unmatched junction nucleotides: 9. This CDR3 is built from 15 residues. Per germline, CDR1 SNHLY and CDR2 FYNNEI. The CDR3 nucleotides read TGTGCCAGCAGTACCGACAGGGGTTGGGTCACTGAAGCTTTCTTT. Translated: CASSTDRGWVTEAFF.

The chain is built from TRBV28 and TRBJ1-1; D not certain. Germline values: CDR1 MDHEN, CDR2 SYDVKM. The CDR3 consists of 14 residues. Trimming stripped 5 bases from V and 1 base from J, with 11 bases between. CDR3 sequence (DNA): TGTGCCAGCAGTGCCAGGCCCCGGAACACTGAAGCTTTCTTT. This gives the protein CASSARPRNTEAFF.

This chain links TRBV12-3 or TRBV12-4 with TRBJ1-1; TRBD1 is a possible D gene (6 bases). The CDR3 totals 13 residues. Trimming took off 6 bases at V and 3 bases at J, with 11 bases between the two ends. The CDR3 bases are TGTGCCAGCAGCCTCCAGGGGTACACTGAAGCTTTCTTT. This gives the protein CASSLQGYTEAFF.

Only a few counts were recorded for this clone. The chain couples TRBV28 to TRBJ2-1, with 9 bases identical to TRBD2. V lost 5 bases and J lost 4; bases outside the gene matches: 12. CDR3 length: 17 residues. Germline V CDR1 and CDR2: MDHEN, SYDVKM. The CDR3 DNA is TGTGCCAGCAGTCCTTCAGGCGGGAGGGCCCCATACAATGAGCAGTTCTTC. This sequence encodes CASSPSGGRAPYNEQFF.

The chain has TRBV18 and TRBJ2-1, with unresolved D. V gave up 0 bases and J gave up 10 bases, with 10 bases separating them. This CDR3 is 13 amino acids long. CDR1 is KGHSH and CDR2 is LQKENI in the germline V gene. The CDR3 loop is CASSPPSGREQFF. Here the CDR3 DNA reads TGTGCCAGCTCACCACCGTCCGGCAGGGAGCAGTTCTTC.

CDR3 in DNA: TGTGCCAGCAGGAACGGGGGACAGGGACCTAATACGCAGTATTTT. It specifies CASRNGGQGPNTQYF. The rearrangement joins TRBV6-5 to TRBJ2-3; 9 bases match TRBD1. Trimming at V came to 6 bases and at J to 7 bases, leaving 11 bases not matched to a gene. Germline V gene sequence: CDR1 MNHEY, CDR2 SVGAGI. This CDR3 spans 15 amino acids.

The rearrangement uses TRBV5-1 and TRBJ1-2; 7 bases agree with TRBD1. CDR3 length: 12 amino acids. V lost 2 bases and J lost 6; bases outside the gene matches: 1. Germline V gene lookup returns CDR1 SGHRS and CDR2 YFSETQ. CDR3 in DNA: TGCGCCAGCAGCTTCCAGGGGGATGGCTACACCTTC. Encoded protein: CASSFQGDGYTF.

This clone was seen only a few times. The J gene is TRBJ1-5, the V gene TRBV7-9; 10 positions match TRBD1. This CDR3 region has 17 residues. J lost 0 bases, V lost 5 bases, and 7 bases had no gene match. Germline CDR1 reads SEHNR; CDR2 reads FQNEAQ (reference sequence). The CDR3 DNA is TGTGCCAGCAGCCCGGGACAGGGGACGTATAGCAATCAGCCCCAGCATTTT. Protein sequence: CASSPGQGTYSNQPQHF. The full variable domain, completed using reference TRBV7-9 and TRBJ1-5, is DTGVSQNPRHKITKRGQNVTFRCDPISEHNRLYWYRQTLGQGPEFLTYFQNEAQLEKSRLLSDRFSAERPKGSFSTLEIQRTEQGDSAMYLCASSPGQGTYSNQPQHFGDGTRLSIL.

The chain combines TRBV15 with TRBJ1-4; 7 nucleotides match TRBD1. This CDR3 is built from 17 residues. The germline gives CDR1 LNHNV, CDR2 YYDKDF (reference sequence). Unmatched junction bases numbered 4, after V lost 0 bases and J lost 0 bases. Written as DNA, the CDR3 is TGTGCCACCAGCAGAGATTACGGGACAGCAACTAATGAAAAACTGTTTTTT. Protein: CATSRDYGTATNEKLFF.

V gene TRBV3-1 (or the pseudogene TRBV3-2) combines with J gene TRBJ1-1; D perhaps matches TRBD1 (5 bases). The V end was cut by 0 bases, the J end by 4 bases, with 9 bases between. This CDR3 region has 14 residues. Germline loops: CDR1 LGHDT, CDR2 YNNKEL (reference sequence). The CDR3 DNA follows: TGTGCCAGCAGCCAAGACCTAGGGGCCACTGAAGCTTTCTTT. It codes for CASSQDLGATEAFF.

The V call is TRBV27, the J call TRBJ1-6; 8 positions agree with TRBD1. CDR1 MNHEY and CDR2 SMNVEV come from the germline V gene (reference sequence). The CDR3 extends over 15 amino acids. V dropped 5 bases and J dropped 7; count of bases not matched to a gene: 7. CDR3 coding DNA: TGTGCCAGCAGTCGGCTGGACAGGGTCAATTCACCCCTCCACTTT. Protein: CASSRLDRVNSPLHF.

The chain links TRBV28 to TRBJ1-2; D unresolved. V shed 2 bases and J shed 6 bases, with 7 bases lying between them. Germline V gene data show CDR1 as MDHEN and CDR2 as SYDVKM. The CDR3 extends over 12 amino acids. The CDR3 DNA sequence: TGTGCCAGCAGTTTAGTTCGCGATGGCTACACCTTC. Residues: CASSLVRDGYTF.

CDR3 loop: CASSHGEARVSGRAPYEQYF. The CDR3 nucleotides read TGTGCCAGCAGCCACGGTGAAGCTCGGGTTAGCGGGAGGGCCCCCTACGAGCAGTACTTC. The chain is built from TRBV13 and TRBJ2-7, with TRBD2 matching 11 bases. The CDR3 sequence is 20 residues long. Unmatched junction bases numbered 20, after V lost 5 bases and J lost 2 bases. Germline CDR1 is PRHDT and CDR2 is FYEKMQ (reference sequence).

The gene calls are TRBV3-1 (or the pseudogene TRBV3-2) and TRBJ2-1; no definite D call. The CDR3 covers 11 residues. V gave up 0 bases and J gave up 13 bases, with 7 bases separating them. Germline values: CDR1 LGHDT, CDR2 YNNKEL (reference sequence). CDR3 sequence (DNA): TGTGCCAGCAGCCAAGAGGCCCTCCAGTTCTTC. Translated, it gives CASSQEALQFF.

The V and J genes are TRBV7-2 and TRBJ2-1; tentatively, D is TRBD1 or TRBD2 (5 bases each). The ends were cut back, 5 bases at V and 13 bases at J, with 15 bases in the middle. The CDR3 runs 12 residues. Germline CDR1 and CDR2: SGHTA and FQGNSA. CDR3 DNA: TGTGCCAGCAGCCCGCTTGAGGGGATACAGTTCTTC. Encoded protein: CASSPLEGIQFF.

The table lists this clone with a few counts. The V call is TRBV5-1, the J call TRBJ1-5, with D hard to call. V was trimmed by 0 bases and J by 7 bases, leaving 8 bases between them. Germline values: CDR1 SGHRS, CDR2 YFSETQ. This CDR3 has 13 residues. The CDR3, as DNA: TGCGCCAGCAGCTTGGGGGTCGGCCAGCCCCAGCATTTT. This encodes CASSLGVGQPQHF.

The chain links TRBV18 to TRBJ2-7; maybe TRBD2 (5 bases). Trimming removed 4 bases from V and 1 base from J, with 14 bases in between. Looked up from germline, CDR1 is KGHSH and CDR2 is LQKENI. CDR3 length equals 15 residues. The DNA of the CDR3 is TGTGCCAGCTCACTCGAAGAGGGAAGATCCTACGAGCAGTACTTC. This translates into CASSLEEGRSYEQYF.